This T cell receptor (beta chain) was recovered during a study of patients and donors after allogeneic stem cell transplantation (dated by TCRdb to between 2020 and 2021). Libraries were prepared through RT-PCR. The sequencing machine was a NextSeq 550. Clones were called with MiXCR by TCRdb after fastp trimmed the public reads at Q25, and only in-frame beta chains were retained. Each record represents a unique CDR3 protein, reported with the most common genes and DNA among its rows. The sample has 150,000 to 250,000 distinct CDR3 sequences on record, 35% to 50% of them singletons. The top ten hold about 35% of the sample. The germline V gene supplies CDR1 LGHNA and CDR2 YSLEER. V and J are truncated by 4 bases and 1 base respectively, leaving an intervening sequence of 14 bases. From the cysteine up to the phenylalanine, the CDR3 has a length of 15 residues. Kept here is only the CDR3 DNA, which spans 45 bases and is read in frame from base 1.

Comments on this clonotype: This receptor's antigen is unknown. Per-nucleotide qualities are absent, and no much larger clonotype sits a single base away.

What was sequenced was blood, either unsorted or a sorted T cell fraction (not recorded which). The rearrangement combines TRBV4-3 with TRBJ2-7; the D gene could be TRBD1 or TRBD2, each one agreeing over 5 bases. This receptor was taken from a human donor who was either an allogeneic HSCT recipient or a stem cell or donor lymphocyte infusion donor (not recorded which). It is not recorded whose cells these are; they may come from a transplant donor. The DNA sequence is TGCGCCAGCAGCCCGTACCGGGACGCTTCCTACGAGCAGTACTTC. This encodes CASSPYRDASYEQYF.